The present TCR beta chain was sequenced within a study of a mutant IDH1 vaccine in newly diagnosed glioma. This sample's time point: week 5, during vaccination. Vaccination used 300 ug of mutant IDH1 20-mer peptide per dose, with topical imiquimod. Assay: immunoSEQ multiplex PCR; the TCRdb copy retains only in-frame clones and omits some. The table includes roughly 51,000 clones, 65% to 90% detected once. V was trimmed by 6 bases and J by 4 bases, leaving 13 bases between them. This CDR3 is 14 amino acids long. The germline CDR1 and CDR2 sequences are MNHNS and SASEGT. Turning to this clone: Its antigen is unidentified.

The origin of this receptor is a woman in her late teens or twenties with glioma. Some clones in this sample may be carry-over from other donors' samples. Specimen: PBMCs, collected from a glioma patient whose treatment included an IDH1 peptide vaccine. V usage is TRBV6-1 and J usage is TRBJ1-3; D unresolved. This CDR3 is CASSSRVSGNTIYF. The CDR3 coding sequence is TGTGCCAGCAGCTCGCGCGTGTCGGGAAACACCATATATTTT.